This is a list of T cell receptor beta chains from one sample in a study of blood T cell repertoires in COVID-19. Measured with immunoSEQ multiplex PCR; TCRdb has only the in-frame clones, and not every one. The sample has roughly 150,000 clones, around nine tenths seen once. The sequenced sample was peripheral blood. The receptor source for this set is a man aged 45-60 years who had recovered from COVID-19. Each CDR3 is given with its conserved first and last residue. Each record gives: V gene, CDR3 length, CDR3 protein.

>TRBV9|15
CASSVQGSSTGELFF
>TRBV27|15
CASTPRMAGNTEAFF
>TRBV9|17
CASSVEGSSGGPGELFF
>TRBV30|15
CAWSVPGLGGTEAFF
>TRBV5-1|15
CASSLAAAGGYEQYF
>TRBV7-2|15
CASSLGGGIYNEQFF
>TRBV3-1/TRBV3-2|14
CASSHRREADTQYF
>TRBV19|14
CARKRQGSNQPQHF
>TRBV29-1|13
CSGSGQGGYEQYF
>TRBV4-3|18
CASSQSRLAGVISGELFF
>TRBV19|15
CASSMLDRGAQPQHF
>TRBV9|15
CASSVGGTGDHEQYF
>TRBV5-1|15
CASRDRATTNYGYTF
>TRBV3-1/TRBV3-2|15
CASQLVGGGAEKLFF
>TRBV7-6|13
CASSHSGSDEQYF
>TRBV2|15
CASSEQGSSQETQYF